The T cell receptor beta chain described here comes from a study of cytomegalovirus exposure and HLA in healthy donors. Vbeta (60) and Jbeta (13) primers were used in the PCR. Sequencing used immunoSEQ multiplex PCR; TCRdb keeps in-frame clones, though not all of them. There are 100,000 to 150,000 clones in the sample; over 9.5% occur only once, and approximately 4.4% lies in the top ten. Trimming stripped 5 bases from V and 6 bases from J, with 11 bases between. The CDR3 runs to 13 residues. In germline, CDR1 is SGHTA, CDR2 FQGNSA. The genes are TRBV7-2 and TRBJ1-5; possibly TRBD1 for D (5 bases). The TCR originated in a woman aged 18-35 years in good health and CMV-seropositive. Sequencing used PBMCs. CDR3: CASSLREGQPQHF. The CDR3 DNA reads TGTGCCAGCAGCCTCAGGGAGGGTCAGCCCCAGCATTTT.